This T cell receptor beta chain was obtained from a study of blood T cell repertoires in COVID-19. Study overall: Italy, Spain and the United States were the sources of the convalescent and acute COVID-19 samples.

Germline-derived CDR1 and CDR2 are MNHEY and SVGEGT. This CDR3 spans 14 amino acids. V gave up 2 bases and J gave up 5 bases, with 11 bases separating them. Original data processing: Using reference gene primer amplification, nucleated cell counts were estimated. Clones were sequenced by immunoSEQ multiplex PCR, and TCRdb holds only the in-frame ones, with some missing. That table is the source of V, J and clone size, and D and trimming were worked out from the DNA. The sample consists of about 44,000 clones, 89% of them appearing once. Input material: peripheral blood. This receptor was taken from a man aged 70-80 years with active COVID-19. This chain uses TRBV6-2 or TRBV6-3 with TRBJ2-3; possibly TRBD2 for D (6 bases). CDR3 loop: CASSYSWGGDTQYF. CDR3 bases: TGTGCCAGCAGTTACAGCTGGGGAGGAGATACGCAGTATTTT.